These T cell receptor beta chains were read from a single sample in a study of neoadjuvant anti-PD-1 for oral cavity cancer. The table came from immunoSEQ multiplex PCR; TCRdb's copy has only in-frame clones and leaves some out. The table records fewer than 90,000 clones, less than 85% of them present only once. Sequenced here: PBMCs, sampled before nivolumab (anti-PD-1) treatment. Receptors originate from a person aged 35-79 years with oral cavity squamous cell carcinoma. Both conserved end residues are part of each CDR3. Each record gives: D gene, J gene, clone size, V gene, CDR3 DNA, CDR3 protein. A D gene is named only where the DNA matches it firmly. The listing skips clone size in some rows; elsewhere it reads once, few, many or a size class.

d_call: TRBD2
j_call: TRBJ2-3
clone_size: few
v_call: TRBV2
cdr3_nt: TGTGCCAGCAGTGAGGCGGGAGTCTTGGTAGATACGCAGTATTTT
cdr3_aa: CASSEAGVLVDTQYF

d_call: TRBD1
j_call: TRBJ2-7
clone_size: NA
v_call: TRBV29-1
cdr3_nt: TGCAGCGTTGAAGAACCCGGGACAGGGTACGAGCAGTACTTC
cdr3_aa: CSVEEPGTGYEQYF

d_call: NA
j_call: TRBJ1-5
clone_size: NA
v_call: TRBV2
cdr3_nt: TGTGCCAGCAGTCCTACAGGGAATAGCAATCAGCCCCAGCATTTT
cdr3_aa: CASSPTGNSNQPQHF

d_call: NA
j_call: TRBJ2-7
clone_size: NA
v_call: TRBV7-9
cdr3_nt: TGTGCCAGCAGCTCCACCTACGAGCAGTACTTC
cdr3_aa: CASSSTYEQYF

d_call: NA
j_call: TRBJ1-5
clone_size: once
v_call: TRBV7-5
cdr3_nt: TGTGCCAGAAGCTACAGGACCGGGAGGAGCAATCAGCCCCAGCATTTT
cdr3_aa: CARSYRTGRSNQPQHF

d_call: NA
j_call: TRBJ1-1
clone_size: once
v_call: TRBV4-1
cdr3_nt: TGCGCCAGCAGCCGCACAGAAATGAACACTGAAGCTTTCTTT
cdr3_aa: CASSRTEMNTEAFF

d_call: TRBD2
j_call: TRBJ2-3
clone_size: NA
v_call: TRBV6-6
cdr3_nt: TGTGCCAGCAGTTCCTCGGCGACTAGCTTCTCCGATACGCAGTATTTT
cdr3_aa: CASSSSATSFSDTQYF

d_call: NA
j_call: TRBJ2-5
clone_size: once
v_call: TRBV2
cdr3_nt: TGTGCCAGCAGTGATCGTTCCAGGGCTGAAGAGACCCAGTACTTC
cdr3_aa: CASSDRSRAEETQYF

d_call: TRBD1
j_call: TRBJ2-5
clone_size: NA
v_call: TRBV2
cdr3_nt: TGTGCCAGCAGGCCGGGACAGGGACAAGAGACCCAGTACTTC
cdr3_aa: CASRPGQGQETQYF

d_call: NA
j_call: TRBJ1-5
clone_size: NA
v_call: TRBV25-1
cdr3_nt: TGTGCCAGCAGTGGAAAGGGGCAGCCCCAGCATTTT
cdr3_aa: CASSGKGQPQHF

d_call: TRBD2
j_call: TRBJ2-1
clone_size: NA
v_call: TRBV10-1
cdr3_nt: TGCGCCAGCAGTGAGAATAGCGGGGCGGGCAATGAGCAGTTCTTC
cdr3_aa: CASSENSGAGNEQFF

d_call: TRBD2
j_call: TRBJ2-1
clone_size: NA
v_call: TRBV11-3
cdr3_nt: TGTGCCAGCAGCTTAGGCCTCCTAGCGGGAGGGACTAATGAGCAGTTCTTC
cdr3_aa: CASSLGLLAGGTNEQFF

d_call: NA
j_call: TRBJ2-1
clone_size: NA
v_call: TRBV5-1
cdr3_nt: TGCGCCAGCAGCTTCGCCGGGACCACGTACAATGAGCAGTTCTTC
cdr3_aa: CASSFAGTTYNEQFF

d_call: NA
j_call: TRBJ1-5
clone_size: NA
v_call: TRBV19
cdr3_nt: TGTGCCAGTAGCATGACTGGGGATCAGCCCCAGCATTTT
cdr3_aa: CASSMTGDQPQHF

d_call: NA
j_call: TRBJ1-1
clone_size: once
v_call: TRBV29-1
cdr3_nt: TGCAGCGTTGAAGCCCCGGGACGGAGGAACACTGAAGCTTTCTTT
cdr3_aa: CSVEAPGRRNTEAFF

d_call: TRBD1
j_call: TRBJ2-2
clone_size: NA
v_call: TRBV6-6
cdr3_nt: TGTGCCAGCAGTTACGGGGGACAGTTCACCGGGGAGCTGTTTTTT
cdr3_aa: CASSYGGQFTGELFF

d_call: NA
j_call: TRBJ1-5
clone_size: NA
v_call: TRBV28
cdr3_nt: TGTGCCACCTTTGAGGGGAAAGGGCAGCCCCAGCATTTT
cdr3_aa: CATFEGKGQPQHF

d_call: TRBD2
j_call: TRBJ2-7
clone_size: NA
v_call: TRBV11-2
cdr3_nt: TGTGCCAGCAGCCCCGAAATTAAGGGTAGCGGGAGAATCAACGAGCAGTACTTC
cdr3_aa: CASSPEIKGSGRINEQYF

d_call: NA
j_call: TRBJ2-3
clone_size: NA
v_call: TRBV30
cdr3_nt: TGTGCCTGGAGTCTAGGGGGGGATACGCAGTATTTT
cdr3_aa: CAWSLGGDTQYF

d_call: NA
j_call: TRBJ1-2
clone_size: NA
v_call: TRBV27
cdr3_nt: TGTGCCAGCAGTTTAGGCAGGCAGGCGCGTGGCTACACCTTC
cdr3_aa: CASSLGRQARGYTF

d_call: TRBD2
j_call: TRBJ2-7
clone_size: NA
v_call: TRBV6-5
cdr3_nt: TGTGCCAACAGAGCCGGGACTAGTGGCTACGAACAGTACTTC
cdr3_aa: CANRAGTSGYEQYF

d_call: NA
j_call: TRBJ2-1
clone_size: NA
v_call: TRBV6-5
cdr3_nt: TGTGCCAGCAGTTATGGGGGGTACTCCTACAATGAGCAGTTCTTC
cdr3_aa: CASSYGGYSYNEQFF

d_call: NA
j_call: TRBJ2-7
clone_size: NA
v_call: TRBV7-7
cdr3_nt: TGTGCTAGCAGCCGTGTTAAGGTGCCCTACGAGCAGTACTTC
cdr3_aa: CASSRVKVPYEQYF

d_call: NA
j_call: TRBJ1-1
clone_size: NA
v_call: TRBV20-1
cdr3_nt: TGCAGTGCCCCGGGCGAATCTGAAGCTTTCTTT
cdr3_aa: CSAPGESEAFF

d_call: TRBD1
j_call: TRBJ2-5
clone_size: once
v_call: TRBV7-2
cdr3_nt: TGTGCCAGCAGCTTAGGGACAGGACAGACCCAGTACTTC
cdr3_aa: CASSLGTGQTQYF

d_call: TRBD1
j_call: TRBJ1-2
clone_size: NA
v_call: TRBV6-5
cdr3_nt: TGTGCCAGCAGTTACCCGACAGGGGGCTACACCTTC
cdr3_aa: CASSYPTGGYTF

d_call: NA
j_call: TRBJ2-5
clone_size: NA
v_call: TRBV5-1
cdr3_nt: TGCGCCAGCAGCTTGGGAGGGTCCATGCAAGAGACCCAGTACTTC
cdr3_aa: CASSLGGSMQETQYF

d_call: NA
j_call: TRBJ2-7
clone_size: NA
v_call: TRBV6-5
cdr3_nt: TGTGCCAGCAGTTACGAGGGGAACCCCTCCTACGAGCAGTACTTC
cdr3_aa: CASSYEGNPSYEQYF

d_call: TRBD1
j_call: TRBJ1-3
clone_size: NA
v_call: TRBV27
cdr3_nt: TGTGCCAGCAGTGATTGGACAGGCCTACCCCCTGGAAACACCATATATTTT
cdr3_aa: CASSDWTGLPPGNTIYF

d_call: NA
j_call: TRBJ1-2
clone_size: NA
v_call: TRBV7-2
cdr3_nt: TGTGCCAGCAGCTTTGAGGGTTCCTATGGCTACACCTTC
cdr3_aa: CASSFEGSYGYTF

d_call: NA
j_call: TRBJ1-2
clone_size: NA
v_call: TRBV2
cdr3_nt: TGTGCCAGCAGTTACGCAGCGGGGGGCTACACCTTC
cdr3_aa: CASSYAAGGYTF

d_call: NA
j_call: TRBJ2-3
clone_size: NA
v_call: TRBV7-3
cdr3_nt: TGTGCCAGCAGCTCTTGGACCGAAGATACGCAGTATTTT
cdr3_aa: CASSSWTEDTQYF

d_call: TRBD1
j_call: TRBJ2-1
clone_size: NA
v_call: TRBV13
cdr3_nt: TGTGCCAGCAGCTTTGGGACAGACAATGAGCAGTTCTTC
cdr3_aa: CASSFGTDNEQFF

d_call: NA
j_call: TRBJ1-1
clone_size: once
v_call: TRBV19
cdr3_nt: TGTGCCAGTTCGAGGGCCTGGGACCCACAACAGGCTGAAGCTTTCTTT
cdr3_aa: CASSRAWDPQQAEAFF